This TCR beta chain was retrieved from a study of glioma-infiltrating T cells. The iRepertoire nested amplicon-rescue multiplex PCR amplified TCR alpha and beta CDR3s from RNA. TCRdb re-derived calls from the multiplex PCR reads in MiXCR, one entry per CDR3 protein. The sample records some 190,000 distinct CDR3 sequences, 32% being singletons. Trimming stripped 0 bases from V and 0 bases from J, with 8 bases between. CDR3 length: 15 amino acids. Germline assignment: CDR1 SGHRS and CDR2 YFSETQ. In this sample, this clonotype turned up a few times. The receptor was derived from a human donor with low-grade glioma or glioblastoma, undergoing nonglioma brain surgery, or in good health (not recorded which). The specimen sequenced was glioma tissue, nonneoplastic brain tissue, or PBMCs (not recorded which). The chain has TRBV5-1 and TRBJ2-3; D gene uncertain. The CDR3 loop reads CASSLERSSTDTQYF. The CDR3 nucleotides are TGCGCCAGCAGCTTGGAACGGAGCAGCACAGATACGCAGTATTTT.